This T cell receptor (beta chain) was sequenced in a study of blood T cell repertoires in COVID-19. About the research overall: From the United States, Italy and Spain came samples of acute and convalescent COVID-19. Nucleic acid was either cDNA or gDNA, and it came from T cells, B-cell-depleted T cells, or PBMCs.

As processed by the authors: For nucleated cells, counts were estimated from reference gene primer amplification. The method was immunoSEQ multiplex PCR; TCRdb's version includes in-frame clones alone and lacks a portion of them. V and J calls and clone size are given by that table; D and trimming were obtained from the DNA. In the table there are some 110,000 clones, over 60% of which are singletons. Seattle participants joined during active infection and were tracked over time. This sequence originates from a man of 80 years or more with COVID-19, enrolled during active disease. Material for sequencing was peripheral blood.

The CDR3 loop is CASSSESLRDTQYF. For the CDR3, the DNA is TGTGCCAGCAGCTCGGAGTCGTTGAGAGATACGCAGTATTTT. The rearrangement joins TRBV7-9 to TRBJ2-3; no clear D. The CDR3 totals 14 residues. Germline CDR1 reads SEHNR; CDR2 reads FQNEAQ (reference sequence). Trimming took 4 bases from V and 5 from J, leaving 13 bases between them. Variable domain in full (rest from reference TRBV7-9 and TRBJ2-3): DTGVSQNPRHKITKRGQNVTFRCDPISEHNRLYWYRQTLGQGPEFLTYFQNEAQLEKSRLLSDRFSAERPKGSFSTLEIQRTEQGDSAMYLCASSSESLRDTQYFGPGTRLTVL.